The following is a T cell receptor beta chain sequence with its context. What it binds is not known. RNA transcripts gave rise to amplified TCR beta CDR3 regions. When the TCR CDR3 underwent first-round RT-PCR, the HTBI primer set was used. TCRdb reprocessed the multiplex PCR reads with MiXCR, giving one entry per CDR3 protein. Of about 360,000 distinct CDR3 sequences listed, 13% were seen once; the top ten hold roughly 9.2%. Trimming stripped 7 bases from V and 4 bases from J, with 20 bases between. The CDR3 spans 16 residues. Looked up from germline, CDR1 is MGHRA and CDR2 is YSYEKL. This sample was taken from a study of T cells in Graves' hyperthyroidism and ophthalmopathy. Study-level points and caveats: Ophthalmopathy and stable hyperthyroidism were separated by a 13 V-J model. Blood shared most expanded thyroid clonotypes above 0.001.

The V gene is TRBV4-1, the J gene TRBJ1-3; D is unresolved. This receptor was identified in a woman aged 18-29 years with Graves' hyperthyroidism. Input material: blood. CDR3: CASNLGALLPGNTIYF. The DNA of the CDR3 is TGCGCCAGCAATTTGGGAGCTCTTCTCCCGGGAAACACCATATATTTT.